The source of this T cell receptor (beta chain) is a study of T-cell memory formation after mild COVID-19. This clonotype showed up just a few times. TCRdb recomputed calls from the 5' RACE reads with MiXCR, one row per CDR3 protein. The profile shows about 430,000 distinct CDR3 sequences, more than 15% of them singletons. CDR1 is SGHTA and CDR2 is FQGTGA in the germline V gene. The J segment lost 3 bases and the V segment lost 4 bases, leaving 9 bases of the junction unmatched. The CDR3 runs 16 residues. The rearrangement links TRBV7-3 to TRBJ1-3, with TRBD1 matching 7 bases. Material: PBMCs or a T cell subset sorted from them (not recorded which). The sequence was obtained from a man aged 18-30 years who had mild COVID-19 (a few samples of this study predate the infection). Cell type and time point are not known. The DNA of the CDR3 is TGTGCCAGCAGCTCGTCCGACAGGGCATTTGGAAACACCATATATTTT. Its protein is CASSSSDRAFGNTIYF. Full variable domain (rest looked up from reference TRBV7-3 and TRBJ1-3): GAGVSQTPSNKVTEKGKYVELRCDPISGHTALYWYRQSLGQGPEFLIYFQGTGAADDSGLPNDRFFAVRPEGSVSTLKIQRTERGDSAVYLCASSSSDRAFGNTIYFGEGSWLTVV.